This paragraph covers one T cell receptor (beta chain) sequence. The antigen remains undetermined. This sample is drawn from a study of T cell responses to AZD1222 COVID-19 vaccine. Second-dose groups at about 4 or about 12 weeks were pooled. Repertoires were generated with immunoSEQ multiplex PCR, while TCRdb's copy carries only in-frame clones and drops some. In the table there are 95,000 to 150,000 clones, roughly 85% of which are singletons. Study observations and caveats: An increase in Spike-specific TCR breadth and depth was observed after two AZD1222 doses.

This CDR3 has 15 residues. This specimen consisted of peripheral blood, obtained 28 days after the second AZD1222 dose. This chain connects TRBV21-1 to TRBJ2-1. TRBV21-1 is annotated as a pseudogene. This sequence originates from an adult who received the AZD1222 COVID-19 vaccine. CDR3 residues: CASSTRDPPYNEQFF. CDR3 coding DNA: TGTGCCAGCAGCACCCGGGACCCGCCCTACAATGAGCAGTTCTTC.